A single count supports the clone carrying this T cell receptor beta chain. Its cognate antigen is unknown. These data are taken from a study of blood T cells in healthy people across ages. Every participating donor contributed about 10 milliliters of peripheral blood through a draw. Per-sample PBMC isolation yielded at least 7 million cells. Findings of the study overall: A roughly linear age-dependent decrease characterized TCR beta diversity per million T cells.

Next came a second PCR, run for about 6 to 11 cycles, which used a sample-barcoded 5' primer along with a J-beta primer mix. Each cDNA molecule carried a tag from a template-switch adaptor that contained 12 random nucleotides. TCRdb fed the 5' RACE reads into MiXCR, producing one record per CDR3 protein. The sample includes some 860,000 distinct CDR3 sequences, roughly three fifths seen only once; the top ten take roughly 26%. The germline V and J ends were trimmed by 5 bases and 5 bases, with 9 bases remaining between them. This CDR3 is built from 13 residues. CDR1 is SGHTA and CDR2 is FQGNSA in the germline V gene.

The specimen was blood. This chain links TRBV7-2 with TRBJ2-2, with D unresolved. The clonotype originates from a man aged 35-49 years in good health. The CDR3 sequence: CASSLTYTGELFF. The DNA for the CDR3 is TGTGCCAGCAGCCTTACTTATACCGGGGAGCTGTTTTTT.